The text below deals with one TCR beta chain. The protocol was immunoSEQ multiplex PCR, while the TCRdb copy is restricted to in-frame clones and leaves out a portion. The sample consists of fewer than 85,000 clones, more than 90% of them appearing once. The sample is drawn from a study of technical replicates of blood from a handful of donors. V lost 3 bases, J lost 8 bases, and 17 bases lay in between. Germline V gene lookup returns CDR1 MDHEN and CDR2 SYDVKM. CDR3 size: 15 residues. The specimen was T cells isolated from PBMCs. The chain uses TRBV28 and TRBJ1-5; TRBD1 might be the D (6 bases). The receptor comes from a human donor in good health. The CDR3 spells CASSFYGYEGEPQHF. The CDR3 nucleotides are TGTGCCAGCAGTTTCTATGGTTATGAGGGGGAGCCCCAGCATTTT.